This entry describes one T cell receptor beta chain. Antigen unknown. The data were taken from a study of long-term antiretroviral therapy in people with HIV. Study-level findings and limits: ART adherence, viral resistance and therapy changes went undocumented. Although diversity increased after ART, it remained lower than in transplant donor controls. Blood sampling spanned 2004 to 2017, possibly under older ART regimens.

At the survey level, the v3.0 immunoSEQ assay was run. Method: immunoSEQ multiplex PCR; TCRdb's copy keeps in-frame clones and lacks some. The sample lists 27,000 or so clones, more than 75% seen once, with approximately 8.8% in the top ten. The clonotype comes from a man aged 40-49 years with HIV. This material consisted of unsorted PBMCs, taken 4.8 to 5 years after starting antiretroviral therapy.

CDR3 coding DNA: TGTGCCAGCAGCCCCAGCCCTGGGACAGGGCAAGAGACCCAGTACTTC. It yields the protein CASSPSPGTGQETQYF. The chain links TRBV9 to TRBJ2-5; the match to TRBD1 covers 9 bases. V lost 4 bases, J lost 2 bases, and 9 bases stayed unmatched. This CDR3 has 16 residues. Per the germline V gene, CDR1 is SGDLS and CDR2 is YYNGEE.